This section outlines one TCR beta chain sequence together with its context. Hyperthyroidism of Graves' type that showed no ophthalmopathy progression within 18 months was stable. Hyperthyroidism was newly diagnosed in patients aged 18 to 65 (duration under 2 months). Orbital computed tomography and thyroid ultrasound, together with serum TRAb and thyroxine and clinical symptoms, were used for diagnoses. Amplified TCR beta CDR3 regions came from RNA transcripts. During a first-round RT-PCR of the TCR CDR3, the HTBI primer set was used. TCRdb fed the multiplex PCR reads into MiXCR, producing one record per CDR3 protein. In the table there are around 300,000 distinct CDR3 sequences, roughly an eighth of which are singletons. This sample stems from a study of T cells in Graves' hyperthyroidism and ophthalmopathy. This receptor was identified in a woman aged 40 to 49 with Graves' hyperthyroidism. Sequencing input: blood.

The CDR3 protein is CASSLKWLAGIPLTDTQYF. In DNA form, the CDR3 reads TGTGCCAGCAGCCTGAAATGGCTAGCGGGGATCCCTCTCACAGATACGCAGTATTTT. The chain employs TRBV7-9 and TRBJ2-3; 9 bases line up with TRBD2. Germline assignment: CDR1 SEHNR and CDR2 FQNEAQ (reference sequence). The CDR3 contains 19 residues. Unmatched junction bases numbered 17, after V lost 5 bases and J lost 2 bases.